One T cell receptor beta chain is described in this entry. Its antigen is as yet unknown. The source of the sample is a study of cytomegalovirus exposure and HLA in healthy donors. Germline V lookup: CDR1 KGHSH, CDR2 LQKENI. The CDR3 runs to 11 residues. V was pared by 6 bases and J by 6 bases, with 8 bases between. PCR was performed using 60 Vbeta and 13 Jbeta primers. Sequencing was performed with immunoSEQ multiplex PCR; in TCRdb, only in-frame clones are kept and a portion is missing. The data contain under 200,000 clones, less than 75% of them singletons. Study conclusions and caveats: DRB1 had the most TCR associations and HLA-C the fewest, a later analysis found, with rates varying by HLA locus.

The chain has TRBV18 and TRBJ1-2; D gene ambiguous. This clonotype was sampled from a girl aged 5-17 years in good health and CMV-seronegative. Material: PBMCs. CDR3 DNA: TGTGCCAGCTCCCCTGCGAATGGCTACACCTTC. Its protein is CASSPANGYTF.